A selection of T cell receptor beta chains follows, all from one sample in a study of T cells after posttransplantation cyclophosphamide. Assay: immunoSEQ multiplex PCR; the TCRdb copy retains only in-frame clones and omits some. Here the sample spans 8,000 to 9,500 clones, roughly 88% being singletons. Sequenced material: CD4+ T cells sorted from blood, taken around 1,300 days after allogeneic stem cell transplant with posttransplant cyclophosphamide. The source of these receptors is a female patient aged 45-60 years who received an allogeneic stem cell transplant from a related donor, was CMV-positive, and had no GVHD. Some T cells may be supplied by the graft donor. Both conserved end residues are part of each CDR3. D genes are given only for firm matches. Clone size is not always given. Where it is, it says once, few, many or a class for expanded clones.

V gene	clone size	D gene	J gene	CDR3 DNA	CDR3 protein
TRBV19	-	TRBD1	TRBJ2-7	TGTGCCAGTAGTATCCCCAGGGGGATATCCTACGAGCAGTACTTC	CASSIPRGISYEQYF
TRBV9	few	-	TRBJ1-3	TGTGCCAGCAGCGTAGGTGGAGGGAATGGAAACACCATATATTTT	CASSVGGGNGNTIYF
TRBV27	-	-	TRBJ2-1	TGTGCCAGCAGTCTCGACAGGACAGAAGTGAAGTTCTTC	CASSLDRTEVKFF
TRBV10-3	-	-	TRBJ1-5	TGTGCCATCAGTTATAGCAATCAGCCCCAGCATTTT	CAISYSNQPQHF
TRBV7-9	-	-	TRBJ2-1	TGTGCCAGCAGCCCCGGGACTTCCTACAATGAGCAGTTCTTC	CASSPGTSYNEQFF
TRBV7-8	-	TRBD1	TRBJ1-2	TGTGCCAGCAGCCGAGGACAGGGTACGAGCGGCTACACCTTC	CASSRGQGTSGYTF
TRBV7-9	once	-	TRBJ1-1	TGTGCCAGCAGCTTGGAGGGGCTAACTGAAGCTTTCTTT	CASSLEGLTEAFF
TRBV11-3	-	TRBD2	TRBJ2-7	TGTGCCAGCAGCGAGCGGGGAGGGACCTACGAGCAGTACTTC	CASSERGGTYEQYF
TRBV5-1	once	-	TRBJ1-4	TGCGCCAGCAGCTTGGGTATTGGGCGGCAGTCCAGCGGTGAAAAACTGTTTTTT	CASSLGIGRQSSGEKLFF
TRBV9	-	-	TRBJ1-1	TGTGCCAGCAGCGTGGGGGGAGGGGCTGAAGCTTTCTTT	CASSVGGGAEAFF
TRBV7-8	-	TRBD2	TRBJ2-2	TGTGCCAGCAGCTTAGGCCCCCTAGCGGGAGTGGGGGAGCTGTTTTTT	CASSLGPLAGVGELFF
TRBV5-1	-	-	TRBJ1-1	TGCGCCAGCAGTTCTACAGGGAACACTGAAGCTTTCTTT	CASSSTGNTEAFF
TRBV5-5	-	-	TRBJ1-2	TGTGCCAGCAGCTTGGCCCCAGGCTACAGTTCCTATGGCTACACCTTC	CASSLAPGYSSYGYTF